This entry describes one T cell receptor (beta chain). This CDR3 region has 13 residues. The V end was cut by 2 bases, the J end by 4 bases, with 6 bases between. Looked up from germline, CDR1 is SGHVS and CDR2 is FQNEAQ. In the study's own analysis: It was from reference gene primer amplification that nucleated cell counts were estimated. TCRdb's copy holds only in-frame clones and misses some; the assay was immunoSEQ multiplex PCR. V and J calls and clone size come straight from that table; D and trimming were deduced from the DNA. The repertoire holds about 44,000 clones, with 87% as singletons. The data originate from a study of blood T cell repertoires in COVID-19. The wider study: The United States, Italy and Spain supplied acute and convalescent COVID-19 samples. PBMCs, B-cell-depleted T cells, or T cells were the source of the cDNA or gDNA that made up the material.

J is TRBJ2-1 and V is TRBV7-8; D is perhaps TRBD1 (6 bases). The sequencing input was peripheral blood. The sequence was collected from a woman over 75 in a cohort sampled during active or convalescent COVID-19. The CDR3 sequence: CASSLQGYNEQFF. In nucleotides, the CDR3 is TGTGCCAGCAGCTTACAGGGGTACAATGAGCAGTTCTTC.